These 13 T cell receptor beta chains originate from one sample sequenced in a study of Graves' ophthalmopathy and Graves' hyperthyroidism. TCR beta CDR3 regions were amplified from RNA transcripts. HTBI-primed first-round RT-PCR preceded second-round multiplex PCR. TCRdb fed the multiplex PCR reads into MiXCR, producing one record per CDR3 protein. Of around 1.1 million distinct CDR3 sequences listed, about 35% are singletons. The sample taken for sequencing was peripheral blood or thyroid tissue (not recorded which). Source of these receptors: an adult man with Graves' hyperthyroidism.

The chain carries TRBV7-2 and TRBJ2-5; D is undetermined. The J call may be in error: the DNA end matches TRBJ2-7 better. Germline CDR1 SGHTA, CDR2 FQGNSA. There are 12 residues in the CDR3. CDR3 bases: TGTGCCAGCAGCTTGCATTTCAACGAGCAGTACTTC. Translation gives CASSLHFNEQYF.

The rearrangement links TRBV28 to TRBJ1-2; D gene unclear. The CDR3 runs 12 residues. V lost 6 bases to trimming and J lost 6 bases, with 11 bases between them. Germline V CDR1 and CDR2: MDHEN, SYDVKM. CDR3: CASSSGSNGYTF. As DNA, the CDR3 is TGTGCCAGCAGCTCCGGGTCGAATGGCTACACCTTC.

This clonotype turned up a few times. The chain carries TRBV28 and TRBJ2-7; D not certain. Trimming pared 6 bases from V and 2 bases from J, leaving 14 bases between. Germline loops: CDR1 MDHEN, CDR2 SYDVKM. The CDR3 extends over 14 amino acids. The CDR3 region has the DNA TGTGCCAGCAGCTACATCGACACCACCTACGAGCAGTACTTC. The encoded protein is CASSYIDTTYEQYF.

V and J are TRBV7-8 and TRBJ1-2; 7 nucleotides agree with TRBD1. The CDR3 runs to 13 residues. Trimming took 0 bases from V and 12 from J; bases not matched to a gene: 7. Per germline, CDR1 SGHVS and CDR2 FQNEAQ. The CDR3 sequence is CASSLARTGGNTF. The CDR3 bases are TGTGCCAGCAGCTTAGCCAGGACAGGTGGAAACACCTTC.

There are many counts of this clonotype. The chain employs TRBV10-3 and TRBJ2-5, with D possibly TRBD2 on 6 matching bases. The CDR3 contains 18 residues. CDR1 ENHRY and CDR2 SYGVKD come from the germline V gene. V dropped 3 bases and J dropped 4 bases, with 24 bases sitting between them. Here the CDR3 reads CAISDSSRDLQRGETQYF. Written as DNA, the CDR3 is TGTGCCATCAGTGACTCGTCCCGGGACTTGCAAAGAGGAGAGACCCAGTACTTC.

V is TRBV15 and J is TRBJ1-2, with TRBD1 identical over 10 bases. The J segment lost 7 bases and the V segment lost 8 bases, leaving 16 bases of the junction unmatched. This CDR3 has 16 amino acids. Germline V lookup: CDR1 LNHNV, CDR2 YYDKDF (reference sequence). CDR3 in amino acids: CATAAGGRQGARGYTF. The CDR3 DNA is TGTGCCACCGCAGCGGGGGGGCGACAGGGGGCGCGTGGCTACACCTTC.

This clonotype was observed a handful of times. The rearrangement links TRBV9 to TRBJ2-2, with 12 bases matching TRBD1. CDR3 length: 16 amino acids. The V and J ends lost 4 bases and 6 bases, in that order; junction bases with no gene match: 7. Germline V lookup: CDR1 SGDLS, CDR2 YYNGEE. The CDR3 DNA is TGTGCCAGCAGCAGGGGGACAGGGGGCGCGTCCGGGGAGCTGTTTTTT. Its protein is CASSRGTGGASGELFF. Filled out from reference TRBV9 and TRBJ2-2, the complete variable domain reads DSGVTQTPKHLITATGQRVTLRCSPRSGDLSVYWYQQSLDQGLQFLIQYYNGEERAKGNILERFSAQQFPDLHSELNLSSLELGDSALYFCASSRGTGGASGELFFGEGSRLTVL.

Ten or more counts support this clonotype. The chain recombines TRBV2 with TRBJ2-7; tentatively, D is TRBD2 (5 bases). Germline CDR1 and CDR2: SNHLY and FYNNEI. V lost 4 bases and J 6 bases, leaving 10 bases between the germline ends. This CDR3 has 12 residues. DNA for the CDR3: TGTGCCAGCAGTGGGTCGGGATCCGAGCAGTACTTC. Amino acid sequence: CASSGSGSEQYF.

The rearrangement uses TRBV6-5 and TRBJ1-5, with D perhaps matching TRBD1 (6 bases). This CDR3 comprises 14 residues. V lost 6 bases and J lost 3, with 12 bases in between. Looked up from germline, CDR1 is MNHEY and CDR2 is SVGAGI. The CDR3 DNA sequence: TGTGCCAGCAGACGCACAGGGTACAATCAGCCCCAGCATTTT. Translated, it gives CASRRTGYNQPQHF.

This clonotype was seen many times. This sequence joins TRBV7-6 and TRBJ2-7; D might be TRBD2 (6 bases). Trimming left V 0 bases short and J 0 bases short, with 18 bases between. The germline V gene encodes CDR1 SGHVS and CDR2 FNYEAQ. This CDR3 contains 18 residues. The CDR3 here is CASSLAGGASASSYEQYF. The CDR3 nucleotides are TGTGCCAGCAGCTTAGCCGGAGGGGCCAGCGCCTCCTCCTACGAGCAGTACTTC.

The sample holds many counts of this clonotype. This chain joins TRBV5-1 and TRBJ2-7; TRBD2 matches 7 bases. The CDR3 has 14 amino acids. J lost 4 bases, V lost 0 bases, and 4 bases had no gene match. Germline assignment: CDR1 SGHRS and CDR2 YFSETQ. CDR3 DNA: TGCGCCAGCAGCTTGGGACGCGGGGGTTACGAGCAGTACTTC. Translation gives CASSLGRGGYEQYF.

This clonotype showed up many times. This chain connects TRBV7-2 to TRBJ2-7, with 7 bases lining up with TRBD1. This CDR3 contains 15 residues. The V and J ends lost 3 bases and 3 bases, in that order; junction bases with no gene match: 8. The germline V gene encodes CDR1 SGHTA and CDR2 FQGNSA. CDR3 in DNA: TGTGCCAGCAGCTTCACCGGGACAGAATACTACGAGCAGTACTTC. Translating gives CASSFTGTEYYEQYF.

The rearrangement uses TRBV5-1 and TRBJ1-5; perhaps TRBD1 as D (6 bases). V was pared by 4 bases and J by 5 bases, with 16 bases between. The CDR3 has 15 amino acids. The germline V gene has CDR1 SGHRS and CDR2 YFSETQ. The CDR3 spells CASSPGGGAHQPQHF. The CDR3 coding sequence is TGCGCCAGCAGCCCTGGGGGGGGGGCCCATCAGCCCCAGCATTTT.